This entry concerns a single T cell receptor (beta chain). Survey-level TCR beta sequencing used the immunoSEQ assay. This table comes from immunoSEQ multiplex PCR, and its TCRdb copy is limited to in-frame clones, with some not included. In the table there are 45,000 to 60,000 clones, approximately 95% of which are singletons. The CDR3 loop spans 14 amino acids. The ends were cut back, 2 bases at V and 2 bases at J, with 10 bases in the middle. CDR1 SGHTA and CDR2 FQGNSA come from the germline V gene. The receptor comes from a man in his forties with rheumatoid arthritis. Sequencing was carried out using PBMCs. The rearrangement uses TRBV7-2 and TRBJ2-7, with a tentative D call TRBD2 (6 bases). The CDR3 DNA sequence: TGTGCCAGCAGCTTAAAGGAGGGTCCCTACGAGCAGTACTTC. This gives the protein CASSLKEGPYEQYF.